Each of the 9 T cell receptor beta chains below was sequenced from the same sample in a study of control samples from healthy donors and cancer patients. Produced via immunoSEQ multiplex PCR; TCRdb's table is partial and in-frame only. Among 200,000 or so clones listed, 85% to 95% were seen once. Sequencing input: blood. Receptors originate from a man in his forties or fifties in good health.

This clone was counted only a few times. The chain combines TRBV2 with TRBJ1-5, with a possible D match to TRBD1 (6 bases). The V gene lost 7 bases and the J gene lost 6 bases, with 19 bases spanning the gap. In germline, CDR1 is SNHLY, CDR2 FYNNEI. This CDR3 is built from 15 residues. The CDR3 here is CASTSGAWPAQPQHF. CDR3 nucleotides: TGTGCCAGCACTTCGGGGGCATGGCCCGCTCAGCCCCAGCATTTT.

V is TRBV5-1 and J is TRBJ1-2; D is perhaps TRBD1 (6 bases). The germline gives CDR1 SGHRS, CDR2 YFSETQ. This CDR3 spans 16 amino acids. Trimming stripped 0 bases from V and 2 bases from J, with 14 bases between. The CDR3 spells CASSLADGQGNYGYTF. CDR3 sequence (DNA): TGCGCCAGCAGCTTGGCCGACGGCCAGGGGAACTATGGCTACACCTTC.

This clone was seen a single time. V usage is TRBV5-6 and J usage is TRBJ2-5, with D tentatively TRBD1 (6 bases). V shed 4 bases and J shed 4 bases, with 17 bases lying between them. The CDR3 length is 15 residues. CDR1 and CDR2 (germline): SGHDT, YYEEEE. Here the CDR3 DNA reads TGTGCCAGCAGCCAGAATACAGGGAGAGGAGAGACCCAGTACTTC. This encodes CASSQNTGRGETQYF.

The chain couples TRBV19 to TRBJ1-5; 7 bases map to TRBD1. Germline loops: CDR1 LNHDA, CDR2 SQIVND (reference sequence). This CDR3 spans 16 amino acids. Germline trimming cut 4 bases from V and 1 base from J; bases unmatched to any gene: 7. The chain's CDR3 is CASSTLGTASNQPQHF. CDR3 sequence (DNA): TGTGCCAGTAGTACACTCGGGACAGCGAGCAATCAGCCCCAGCATTTT.

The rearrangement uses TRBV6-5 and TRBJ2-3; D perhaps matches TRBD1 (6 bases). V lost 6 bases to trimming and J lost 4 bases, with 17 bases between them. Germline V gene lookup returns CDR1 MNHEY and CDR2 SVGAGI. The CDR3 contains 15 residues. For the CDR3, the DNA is TGTGCCAGCAGAGGGGACAAATTAGGTGCAGATACGCAGTATTTT. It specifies CASRGDKLGADTQYF.

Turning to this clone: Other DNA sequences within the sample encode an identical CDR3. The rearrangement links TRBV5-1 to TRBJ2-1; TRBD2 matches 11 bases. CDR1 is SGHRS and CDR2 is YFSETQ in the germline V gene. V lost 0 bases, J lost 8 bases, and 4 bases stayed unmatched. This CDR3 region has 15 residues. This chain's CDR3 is CASSLGSGGAYEQFF. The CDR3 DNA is TGCGCCAGCAGCTTGGGTAGCGGGGGGGCCTATGAGCAGTTCTTC.

For the CDR3, the DNA is TGTGCCAGCAGCACAGTTCGGTTCGCCGGGACAGGGCTGACGAACACTGAAGCTTTCTTT. This translates into CASSTVRFAGTGLTNTEAFF. V and J are TRBV7-9 and TRBJ1-1; 9 bases map to TRBD1. The CDR3 covers 20 residues. Germline CDR1 reads SEHNR; CDR2 reads FQNEAQ (reference sequence). The J segment lost 1 base and the V segment lost 5 bases, leaving 20 bases of the junction unmatched.

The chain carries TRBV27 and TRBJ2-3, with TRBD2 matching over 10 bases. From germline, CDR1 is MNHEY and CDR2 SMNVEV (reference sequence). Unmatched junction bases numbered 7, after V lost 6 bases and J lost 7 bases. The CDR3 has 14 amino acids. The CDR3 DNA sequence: TGTGCCAGCAGCCCTACTAGCGGGGTTAATACGCAGTATTTT. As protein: CASSPTSGVNTQYF.

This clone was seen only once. The CDR3 protein is CASSLIRLANQPQHF. The CDR3 coding sequence is TGCGCCAGCAGCCTCATTCGACTGGCCAATCAGCCCCAGCATTTT. The chain uses TRBV4-1 and TRBJ1-5; D is unclear. Germline CDR1 MGHRA, CDR2 YSYEKL. The CDR3 has 15 amino acids. V was trimmed by 4 bases and J by 3 bases, leaving 13 bases between them.